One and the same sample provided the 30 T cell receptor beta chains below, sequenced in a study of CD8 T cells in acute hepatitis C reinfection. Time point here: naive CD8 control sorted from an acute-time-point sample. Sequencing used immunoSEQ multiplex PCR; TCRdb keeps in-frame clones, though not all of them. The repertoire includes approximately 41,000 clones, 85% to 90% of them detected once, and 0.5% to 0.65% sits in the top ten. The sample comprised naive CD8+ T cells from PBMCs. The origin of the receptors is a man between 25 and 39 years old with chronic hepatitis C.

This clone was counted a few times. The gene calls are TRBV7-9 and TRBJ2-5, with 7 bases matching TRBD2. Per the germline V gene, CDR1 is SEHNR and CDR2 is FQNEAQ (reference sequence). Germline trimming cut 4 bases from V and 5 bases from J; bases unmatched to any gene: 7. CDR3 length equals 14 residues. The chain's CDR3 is CASSSSLAIETQYF. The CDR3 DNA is TGTGCCAGCAGCTCCTCACTAGCGATCGAGACCCAGTACTTC.

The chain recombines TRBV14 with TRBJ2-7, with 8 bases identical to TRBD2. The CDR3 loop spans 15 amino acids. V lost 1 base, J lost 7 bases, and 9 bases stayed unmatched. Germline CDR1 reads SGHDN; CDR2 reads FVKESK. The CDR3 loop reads CASSQVLAGAQEQYF. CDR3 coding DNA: TGTGCCAGCAGCCAAGTGCTAGCGGGTGCTCAGGAGCAGTACTTC. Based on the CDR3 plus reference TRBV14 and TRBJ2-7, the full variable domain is EAGVTQFPSHSVIEKGQTVTLRCDPISGHDNLYWYRRVMGKEIKFLLHFVKESKQDESGMPNNRFLAERTGGTYSTLKVQPAELEDSGVYFCASSQVLAGAQEQYFGPGTRLTVT.

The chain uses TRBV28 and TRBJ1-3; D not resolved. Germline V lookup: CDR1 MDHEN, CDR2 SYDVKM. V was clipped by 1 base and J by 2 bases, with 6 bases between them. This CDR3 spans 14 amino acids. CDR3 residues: CASSLSTPGNTIYF. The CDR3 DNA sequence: TGTGCCAGCAGTTTATCGACTCCTGGAAACACCATATATTTT.

CDR3 amino acids: CSVEVFTDTQYF. CDR3 nucleotide sequence: TGCAGCGTTGAGGTTTTCACAGATACGCAGTATTTT. The rearrangement joins TRBV29-1 to TRBJ2-3; D is undetermined. Trimming took 3 bases from V and 2 from J, leaving 6 bases between them. The CDR3 runs 12 residues. Germline V gene data show CDR1 as SQVTM and CDR2 as ANQGSEA.

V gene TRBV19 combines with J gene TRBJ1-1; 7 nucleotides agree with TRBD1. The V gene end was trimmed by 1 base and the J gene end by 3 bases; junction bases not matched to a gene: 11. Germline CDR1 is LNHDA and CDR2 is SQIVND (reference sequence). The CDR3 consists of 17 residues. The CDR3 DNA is TGTGCCAGTAGTATAGGCGCGGGGACAGTTACTGACACTGAAGCTTTCTTT. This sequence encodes CASSIGAGTVTDTEAFF. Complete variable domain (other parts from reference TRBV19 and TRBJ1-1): DGGITQSPKYLFRKEGQNVTLSCEQNLNHDAMYWYRQDPGQGLRLIYYSQIVNDFQKGDIAEGYSVSREKKESFPLTVTSAQKNPTAFYLCASSIGAGTVTDTEAFFGQGTRLTVV.

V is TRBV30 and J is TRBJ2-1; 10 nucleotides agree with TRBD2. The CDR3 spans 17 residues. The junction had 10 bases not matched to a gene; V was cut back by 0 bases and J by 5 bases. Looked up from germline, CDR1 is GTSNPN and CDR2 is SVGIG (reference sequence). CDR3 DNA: TGTGCCTGGAGTGTACTTCGGGAGCGGGGGGGCCACAATGAGCAGTTCTTC. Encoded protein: CAWSVLRERGGHNEQFF.

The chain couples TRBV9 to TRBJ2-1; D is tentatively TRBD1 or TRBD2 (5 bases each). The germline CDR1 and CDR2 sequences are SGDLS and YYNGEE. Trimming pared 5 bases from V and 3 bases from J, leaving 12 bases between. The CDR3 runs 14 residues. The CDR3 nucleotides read TGTGCCAGCAGTTGGGGGAGAGACTACAATGAGCAGTTCTTC. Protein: CASSWGRDYNEQFF.

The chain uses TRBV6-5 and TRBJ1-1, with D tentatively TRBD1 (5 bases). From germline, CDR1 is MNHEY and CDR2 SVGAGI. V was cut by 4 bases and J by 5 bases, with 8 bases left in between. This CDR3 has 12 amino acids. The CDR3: CASSFGGTEAFF. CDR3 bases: TGTGCCAGCAGTTTCGGGGGGACTGAAGCTTTCTTT.

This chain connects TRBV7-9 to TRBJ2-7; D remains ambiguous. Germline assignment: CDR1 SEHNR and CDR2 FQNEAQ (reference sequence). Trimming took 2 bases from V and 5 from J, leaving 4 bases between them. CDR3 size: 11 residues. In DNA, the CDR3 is TGTGCCAGCAGCTTAAACGACGAGCAGTACTTC. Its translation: CASSLNDEQYF.

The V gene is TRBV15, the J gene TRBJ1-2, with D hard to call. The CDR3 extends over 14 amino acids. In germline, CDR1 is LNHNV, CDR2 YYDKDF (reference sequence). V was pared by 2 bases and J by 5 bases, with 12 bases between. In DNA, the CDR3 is TGTGCCACCAGCAGATCCATAGGCGAGTATGGCTACACCTTC. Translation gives CATSRSIGEYGYTF. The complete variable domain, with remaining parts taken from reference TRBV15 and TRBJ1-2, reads DAMVIQNPRYQVTQFGKPVTLSCSQTLNHNVMYWYQQKSSQAPKLLFHYYDKDFNNEADTPDNFQSRRPNTSFCFLDIRSPGLGDTAMYLCATSRSIGEYGYTFGSGTRLTVV.

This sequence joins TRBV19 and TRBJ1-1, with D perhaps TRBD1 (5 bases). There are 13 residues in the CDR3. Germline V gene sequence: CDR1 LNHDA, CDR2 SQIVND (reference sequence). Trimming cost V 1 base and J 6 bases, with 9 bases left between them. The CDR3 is CASSIARGAEAFF. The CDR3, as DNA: TGTGCCAGTAGTATAGCTAGGGGCGCTGAAGCTTTCTTT. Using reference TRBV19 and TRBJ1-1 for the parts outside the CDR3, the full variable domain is DGGITQSPKYLFRKEGQNVTLSCEQNLNHDAMYWYRQDPGQGLRLIYYSQIVNDFQKGDIAEGYSVSREKKESFPLTVTSAQKNPTAFYLCASSIARGAEAFFGQGTRLTVV.

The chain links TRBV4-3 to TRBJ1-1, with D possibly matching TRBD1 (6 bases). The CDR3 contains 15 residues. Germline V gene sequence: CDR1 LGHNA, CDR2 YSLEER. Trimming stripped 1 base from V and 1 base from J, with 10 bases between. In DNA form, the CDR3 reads TGCGCCAGCAGCCAAGGGCAGGGGCCGAACACTGAAGCTTTCTTT. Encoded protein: CASSQGQGPNTEAFF.

The CDR3 spells CASSLGGDEQFF. In nucleotides, the CDR3 is TGTGCCAGCAGCTTAGGAGGGGATGAGCAGTTCTTC. This rearrangement joins TRBV7-9 to TRBJ2-1; either TRBD1 or TRBD2 may supply D (5 bases each). CDR1 and CDR2 (germline): SEHNR, FQNEAQ (reference sequence). This CDR3 spans 12 amino acids. V lost 1 base to trimming and J lost 8 bases, with 6 bases between them.

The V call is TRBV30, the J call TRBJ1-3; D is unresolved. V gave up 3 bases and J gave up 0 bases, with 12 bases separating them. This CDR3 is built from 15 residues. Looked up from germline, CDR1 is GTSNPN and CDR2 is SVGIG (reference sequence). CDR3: CAWSPPASSGNTIYF. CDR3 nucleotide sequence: TGTGCCTGGAGCCCTCCAGCCAGCTCTGGAAACACCATATATTTT.

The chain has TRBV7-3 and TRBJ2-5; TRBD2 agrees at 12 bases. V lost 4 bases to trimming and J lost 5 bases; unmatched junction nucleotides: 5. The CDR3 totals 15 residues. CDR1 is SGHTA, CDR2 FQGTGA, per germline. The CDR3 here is CASSSSGGALETQYF. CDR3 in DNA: TGTGCCAGCAGCTCTAGCGGGGGGGCCTTGGAGACCCAGTACTTC.

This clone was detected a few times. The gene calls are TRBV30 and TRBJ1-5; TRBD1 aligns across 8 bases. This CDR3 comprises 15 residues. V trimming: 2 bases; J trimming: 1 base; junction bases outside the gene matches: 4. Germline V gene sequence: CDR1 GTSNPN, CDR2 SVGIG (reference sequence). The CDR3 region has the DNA TGTGCCTGGAGTTTAGGGACAGGAAGCAATCAGCCCCAGCATTTT. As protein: CAWSLGTGSNQPQHF. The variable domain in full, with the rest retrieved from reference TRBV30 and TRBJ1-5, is SQTIHQWPATLVQPVGSPLSLECTVEGTSNPNLYWYRQAAGRGLQLLFYSVGIGQISSEVPQNLSASRPQDRQFILSSKKLLLSDSGFYLCAWSLGTGSNQPQHFGDGTRLSIL.

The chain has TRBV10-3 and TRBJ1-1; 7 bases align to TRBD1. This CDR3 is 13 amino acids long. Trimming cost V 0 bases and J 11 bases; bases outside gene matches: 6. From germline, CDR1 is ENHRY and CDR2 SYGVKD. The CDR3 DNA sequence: TGTGCCATCAGTGAGTCGAAGTCACAGGGGGCTTTCTTT. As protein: CAISESKSQGAFF.

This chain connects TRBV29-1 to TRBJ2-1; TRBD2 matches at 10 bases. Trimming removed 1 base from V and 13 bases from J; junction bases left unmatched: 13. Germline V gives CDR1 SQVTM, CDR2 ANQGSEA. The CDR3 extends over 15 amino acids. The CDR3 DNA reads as TGCAGCGTTGAAGGGGGGGTCCTAGCGGGAGAGGAACAGTTCTTC. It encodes CSVEGGVLAGEEQFF.

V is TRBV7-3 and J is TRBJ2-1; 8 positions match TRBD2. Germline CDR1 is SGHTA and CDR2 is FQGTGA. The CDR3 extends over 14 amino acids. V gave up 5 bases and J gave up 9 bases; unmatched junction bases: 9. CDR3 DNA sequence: TGTGCCAGCAGCCCGGGACTAGAATACGCTGAGCAGTTCTTC. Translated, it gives CASSPGLEYAEQFF.

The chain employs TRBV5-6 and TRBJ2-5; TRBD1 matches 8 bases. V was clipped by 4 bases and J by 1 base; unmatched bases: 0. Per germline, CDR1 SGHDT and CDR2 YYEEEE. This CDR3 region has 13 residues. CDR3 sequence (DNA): TGTGCCAGCAGCACAGGGGGCCAAGAGACCCAGTACTTC. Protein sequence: CASSTGGQETQYF.

The CDR3 coding sequence is TGTGCCAGCTACGGACAGGGCTACGAGCAGTACTTC. Protein product: CASYGQGYEQYF. V gene TRBV27 combines with J gene TRBJ2-7; 8 positions match TRBD1. This CDR3 region has 12 residues. Germline CDR1 and CDR2: MNHEY and SMNVEV (reference sequence). J gave up 3 bases and V 8 bases, and 3 bases lay outside the gene matches.

CDR3 residues: CASSLIGGGPEEQYF. CDR3 DNA: TGCGCCAGCAGTCTGATAGGGGGGGGGCCTGAAGAGCAGTACTTC. The rearrangement joins TRBV4-3 to TRBJ2-7, with a weak D call TRBD2 (7 bases). Germline lookup yields CDR1 LGHNA and CDR2 YSLEER. The CDR3 is made up of 15 amino acids. Between the trimmed V and J ends, which lost 6 bases and 7 bases, there was a span of 22 bases.

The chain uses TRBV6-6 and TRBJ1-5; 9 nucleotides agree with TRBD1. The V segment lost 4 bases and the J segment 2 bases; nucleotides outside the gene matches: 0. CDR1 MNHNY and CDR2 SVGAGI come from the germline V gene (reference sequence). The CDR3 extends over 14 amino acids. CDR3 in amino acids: CASSWTGGNQPQHF. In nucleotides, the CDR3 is TGTGCCAGCAGTTGGACAGGGGGCAATCAGCCCCAGCATTTT.

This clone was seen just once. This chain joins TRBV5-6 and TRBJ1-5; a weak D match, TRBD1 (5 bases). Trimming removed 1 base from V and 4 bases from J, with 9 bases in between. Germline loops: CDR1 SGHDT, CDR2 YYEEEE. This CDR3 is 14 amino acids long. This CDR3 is CASSLWAGNQPQHF. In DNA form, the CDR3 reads TGTGCCAGCAGCTTGTGGGCAGGGAATCAGCCCCAGCATTTT.

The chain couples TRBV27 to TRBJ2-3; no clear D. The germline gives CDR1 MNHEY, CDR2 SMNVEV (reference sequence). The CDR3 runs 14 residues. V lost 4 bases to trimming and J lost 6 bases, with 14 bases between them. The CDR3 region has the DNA TGTGCCAGCAGTTCAAGTTTTTCGCCGGATACGCAGTATTTT. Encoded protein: CASSSSFSPDTQYF.

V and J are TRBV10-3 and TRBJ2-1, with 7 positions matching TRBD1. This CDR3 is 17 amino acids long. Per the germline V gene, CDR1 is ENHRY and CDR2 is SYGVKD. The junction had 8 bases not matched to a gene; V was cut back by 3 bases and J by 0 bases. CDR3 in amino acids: CAISEGAGGRSYNEQFF. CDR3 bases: TGTGCCATCAGTGAAGGGGCAGGGGGACGCTCCTACAATGAGCAGTTCTTC.

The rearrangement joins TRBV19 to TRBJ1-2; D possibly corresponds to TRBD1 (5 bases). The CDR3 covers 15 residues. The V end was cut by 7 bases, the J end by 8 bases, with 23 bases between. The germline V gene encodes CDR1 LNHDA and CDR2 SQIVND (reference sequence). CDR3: CASNHGLFQGGGYTF. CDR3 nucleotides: TGTGCCAGTAACCATGGCCTCTTCCAGGGCGGCGGCTACACCTTC.

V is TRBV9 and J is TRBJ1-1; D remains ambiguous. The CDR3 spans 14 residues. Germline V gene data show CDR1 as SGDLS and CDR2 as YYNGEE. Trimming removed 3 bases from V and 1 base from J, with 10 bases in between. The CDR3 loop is CASSAYTGNTEAFF. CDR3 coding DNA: TGTGCCAGCAGCGCTTACACGGGGAACACTGAAGCTTTCTTT.

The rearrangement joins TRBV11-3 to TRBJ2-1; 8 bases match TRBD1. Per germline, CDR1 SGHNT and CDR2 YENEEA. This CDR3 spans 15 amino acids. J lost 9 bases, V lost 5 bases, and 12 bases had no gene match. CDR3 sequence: CASSPTGTGRFEQFF. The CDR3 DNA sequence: TGTGCCAGCAGCCCCACCGGGACAGGACGTTTTGAGCAGTTCTTC.

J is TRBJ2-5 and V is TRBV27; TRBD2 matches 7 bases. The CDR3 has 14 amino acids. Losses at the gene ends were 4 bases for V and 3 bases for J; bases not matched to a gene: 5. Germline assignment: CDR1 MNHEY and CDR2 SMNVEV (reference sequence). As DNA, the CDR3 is TGTGCCAGCAGTTCGGCGGGGGAGAAAGAGACCCAGTACTTC. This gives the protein CASSSAGEKETQYF.